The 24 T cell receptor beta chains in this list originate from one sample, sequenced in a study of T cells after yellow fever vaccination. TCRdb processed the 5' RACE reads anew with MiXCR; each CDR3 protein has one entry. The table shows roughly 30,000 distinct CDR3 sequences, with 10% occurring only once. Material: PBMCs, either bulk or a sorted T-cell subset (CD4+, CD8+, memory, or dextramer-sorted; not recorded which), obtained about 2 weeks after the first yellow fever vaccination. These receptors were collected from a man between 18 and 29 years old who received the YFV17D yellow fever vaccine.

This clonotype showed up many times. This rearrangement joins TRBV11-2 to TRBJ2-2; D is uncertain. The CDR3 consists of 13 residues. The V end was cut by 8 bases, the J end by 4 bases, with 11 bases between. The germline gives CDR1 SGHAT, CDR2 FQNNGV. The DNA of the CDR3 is TGTGCCAGCGTACGCCATAGCACCGGGGAGCTGTTTTTT. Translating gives CASVRHSTGELFF.

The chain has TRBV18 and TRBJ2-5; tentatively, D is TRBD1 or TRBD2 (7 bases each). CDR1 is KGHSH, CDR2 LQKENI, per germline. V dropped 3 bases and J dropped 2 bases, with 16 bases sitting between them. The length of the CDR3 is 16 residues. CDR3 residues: CASSPGGTATQETQYF. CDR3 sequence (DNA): TGTGCCAGCTCACCGGGAGGGACAGCCACTCAAGAGACCCAGTACTTC.

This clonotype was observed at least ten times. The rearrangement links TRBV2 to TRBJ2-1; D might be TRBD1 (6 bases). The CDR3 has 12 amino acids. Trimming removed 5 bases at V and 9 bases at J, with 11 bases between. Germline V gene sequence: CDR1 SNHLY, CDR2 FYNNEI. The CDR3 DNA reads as TGTGCCAGCAGTACAACAGGGATTGAGCAGTTCTTC. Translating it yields CASSTTGIEQFF.

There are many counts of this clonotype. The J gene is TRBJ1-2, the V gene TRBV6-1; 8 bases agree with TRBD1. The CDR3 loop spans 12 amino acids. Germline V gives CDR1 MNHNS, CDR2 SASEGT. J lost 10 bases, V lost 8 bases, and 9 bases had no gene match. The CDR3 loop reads CASVWDRSDYTF. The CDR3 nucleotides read TGTGCCAGCGTCTGGGACAGGTCGGACTACACCTTC.

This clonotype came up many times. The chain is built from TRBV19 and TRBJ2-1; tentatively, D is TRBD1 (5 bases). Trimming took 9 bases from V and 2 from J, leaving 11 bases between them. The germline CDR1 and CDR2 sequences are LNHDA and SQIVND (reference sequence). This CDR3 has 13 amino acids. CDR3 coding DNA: TGTGCCAGCGACAGTTCCGCCTACAATGAGCAGTTCTTC. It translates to CASDSSAYNEQFF.

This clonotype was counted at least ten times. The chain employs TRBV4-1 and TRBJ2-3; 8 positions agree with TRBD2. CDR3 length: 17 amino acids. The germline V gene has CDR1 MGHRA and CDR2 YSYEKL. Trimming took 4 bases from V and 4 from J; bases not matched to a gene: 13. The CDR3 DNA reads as TGCGCCAGCAGCCGGGGAGCGGGGGCCATCCGAGCAGATACGCAGTATTTT. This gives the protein CASSRGAGAIRADTQYF.

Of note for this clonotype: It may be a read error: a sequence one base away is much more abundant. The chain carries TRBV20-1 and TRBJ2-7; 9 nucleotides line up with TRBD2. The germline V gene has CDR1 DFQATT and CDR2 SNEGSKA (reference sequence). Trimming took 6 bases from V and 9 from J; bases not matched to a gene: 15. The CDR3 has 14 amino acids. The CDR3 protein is CSARPGTSLGVQYV. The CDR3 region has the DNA TGCAGTGCCCGTCCCGGGACTAGCCTAGGCGTGCAGTACGTC.

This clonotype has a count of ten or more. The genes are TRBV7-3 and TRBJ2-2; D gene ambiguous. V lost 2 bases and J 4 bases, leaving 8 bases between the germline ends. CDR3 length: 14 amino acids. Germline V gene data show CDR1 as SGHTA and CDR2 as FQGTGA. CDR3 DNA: TGTGCCAGCAGCTTAGGGGTCGGCACCGGGGAGCTGTTTTTT. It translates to CASSLGVGTGELFF. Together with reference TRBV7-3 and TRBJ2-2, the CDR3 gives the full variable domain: GAGVSQTPSNKVTEKGKYVELRCDPISGHTALYWYRQSLGQGPEFLIYFQGTGAADDSGLPNDRFFAVRPEGSVSTLKIQRTERGDSAVYLCASSLGVGTGELFFGEGSRLTVL.

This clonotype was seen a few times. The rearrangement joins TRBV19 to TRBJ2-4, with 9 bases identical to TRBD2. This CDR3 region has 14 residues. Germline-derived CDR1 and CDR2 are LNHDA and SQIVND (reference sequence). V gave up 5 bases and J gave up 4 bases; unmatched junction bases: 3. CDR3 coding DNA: TGTGCCAGTAGTCCTAGCGGGGAGAAAAACATTCAGTACTTC. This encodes CASSPSGEKNIQYF.

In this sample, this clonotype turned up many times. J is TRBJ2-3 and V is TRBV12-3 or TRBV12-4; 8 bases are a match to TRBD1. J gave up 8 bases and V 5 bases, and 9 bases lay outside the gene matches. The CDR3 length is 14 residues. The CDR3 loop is CASSIQGGQGTQYF. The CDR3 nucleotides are TGTGCCAGCAGTATACAGGGGGGCCAGGGTACGCAGTATTTT.

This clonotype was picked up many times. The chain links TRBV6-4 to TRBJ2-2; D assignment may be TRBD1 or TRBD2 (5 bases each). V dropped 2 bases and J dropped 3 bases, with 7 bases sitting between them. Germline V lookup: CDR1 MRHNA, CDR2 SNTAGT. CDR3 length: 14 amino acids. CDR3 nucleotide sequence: TGTGCCAGCAGTGACAGGGGAGACACCGGGGAGCTGTTTTTT. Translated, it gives CASSDRGDTGELFF.

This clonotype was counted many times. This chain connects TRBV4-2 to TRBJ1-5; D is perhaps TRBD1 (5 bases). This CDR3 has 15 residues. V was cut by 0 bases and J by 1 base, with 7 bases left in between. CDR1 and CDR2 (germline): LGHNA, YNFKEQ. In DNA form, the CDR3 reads TGTGCCAGCAGCCAAGACCGGGACAGCAATCAGCCCCAGCATTTT. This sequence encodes CASSQDRDSNQPQHF.

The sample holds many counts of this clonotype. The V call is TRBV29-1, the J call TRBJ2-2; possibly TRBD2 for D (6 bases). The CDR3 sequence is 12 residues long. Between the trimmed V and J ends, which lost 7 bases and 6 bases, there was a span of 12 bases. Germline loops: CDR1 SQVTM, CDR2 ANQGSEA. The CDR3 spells CSGSGGAGELFF. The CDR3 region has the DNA TGCAGCGGTTCCGGAGGGGCCGGGGAGCTGTTTTTT.

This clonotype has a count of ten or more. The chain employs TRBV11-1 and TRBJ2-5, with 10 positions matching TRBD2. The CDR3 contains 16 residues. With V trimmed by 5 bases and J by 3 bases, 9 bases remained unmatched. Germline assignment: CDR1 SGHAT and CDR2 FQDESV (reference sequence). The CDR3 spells CASSPYSGGPKETQYF. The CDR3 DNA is TGTGCCAGCAGCCCCTATAGCGGGGGGCCCAAAGAGACCCAGTACTTC.

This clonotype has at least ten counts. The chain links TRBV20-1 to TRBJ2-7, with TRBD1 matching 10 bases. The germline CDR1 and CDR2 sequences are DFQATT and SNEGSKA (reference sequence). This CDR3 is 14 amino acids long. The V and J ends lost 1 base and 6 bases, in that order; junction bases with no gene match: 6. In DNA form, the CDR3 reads TGCAGTGCTAGAGTTCGGGACAGGGGTTCCGAGCAGTACTTC. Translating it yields CSARVRDRGSEQYF.

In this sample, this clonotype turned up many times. The CDR3 coding sequence is TGTGCCAGCAGTATACAGGGGGCTGGGACTGAAGCTTTCTTT. Amino acid sequence: CASSIQGAGTEAFF. V is TRBV12-3 or TRBV12-4 and J is TRBJ1-1; the match to TRBD1 covers 9 bases. With 5 bases clipped from V and 5 bases from J, the junction kept 6 bases outside the gene matches. This CDR3 comprises 14 residues.

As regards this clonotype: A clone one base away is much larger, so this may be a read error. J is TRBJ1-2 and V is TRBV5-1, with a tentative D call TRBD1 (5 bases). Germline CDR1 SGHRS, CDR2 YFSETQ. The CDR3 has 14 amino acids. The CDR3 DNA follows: TGCGACAGCAGCACGGGGGACGGAGACTATGGCTACACCTTC. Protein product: CDSSTGDGDYGYTF.

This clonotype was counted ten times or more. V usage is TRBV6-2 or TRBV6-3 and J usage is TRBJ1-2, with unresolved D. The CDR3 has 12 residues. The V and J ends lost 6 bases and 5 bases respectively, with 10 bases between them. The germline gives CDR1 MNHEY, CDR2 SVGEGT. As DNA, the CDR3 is TGTGCCAGCAGGGACTTCTCATATGGCTACACCTTC. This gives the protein CASRDFSYGYTF.

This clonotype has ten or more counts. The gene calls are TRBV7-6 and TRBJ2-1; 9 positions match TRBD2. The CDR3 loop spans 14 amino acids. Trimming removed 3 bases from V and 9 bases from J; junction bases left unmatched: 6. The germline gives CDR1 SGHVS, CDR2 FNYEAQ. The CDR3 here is CASSFQAGGGEQFF. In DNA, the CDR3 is TGTGCCAGCAGCTTCCAAGCGGGGGGCGGTGAGCAGTTCTTC.

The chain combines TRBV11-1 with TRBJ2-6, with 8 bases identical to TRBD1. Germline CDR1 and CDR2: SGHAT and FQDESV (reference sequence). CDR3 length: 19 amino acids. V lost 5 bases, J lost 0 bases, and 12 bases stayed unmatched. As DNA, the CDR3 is TGTGCCAGCAGCGCCCGGACAGGGTCATGGGGCTCTGGGGCCAACGTCCTGACTTTC. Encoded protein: CASSARTGSWGSGANVLTF.

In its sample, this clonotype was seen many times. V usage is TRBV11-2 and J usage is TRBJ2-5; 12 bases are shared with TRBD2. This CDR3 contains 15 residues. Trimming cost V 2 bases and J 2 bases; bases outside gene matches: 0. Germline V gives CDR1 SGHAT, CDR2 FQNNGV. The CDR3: CASSLLAGGQETQYF. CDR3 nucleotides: TGTGCCAGCAGCTTACTAGCGGGGGGGCAAGAGACCCAGTACTTC.

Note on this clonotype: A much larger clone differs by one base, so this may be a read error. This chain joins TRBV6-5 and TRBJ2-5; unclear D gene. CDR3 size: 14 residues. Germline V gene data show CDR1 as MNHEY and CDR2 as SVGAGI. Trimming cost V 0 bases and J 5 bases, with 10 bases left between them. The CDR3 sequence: CASSYSLGHETQYF. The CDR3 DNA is TGTGCCAGCAGTTACTCTTTAGGCCACGAGACCCAGTACTTC.

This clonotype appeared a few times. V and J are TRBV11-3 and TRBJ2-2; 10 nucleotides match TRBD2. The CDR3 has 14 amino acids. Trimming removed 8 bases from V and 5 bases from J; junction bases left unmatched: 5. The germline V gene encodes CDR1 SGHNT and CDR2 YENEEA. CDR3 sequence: CASERGGGTGELFF. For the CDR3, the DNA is TGTGCCAGCGAGCGGGGGGGTGGAACCGGGGAGCTGTTTTTT.

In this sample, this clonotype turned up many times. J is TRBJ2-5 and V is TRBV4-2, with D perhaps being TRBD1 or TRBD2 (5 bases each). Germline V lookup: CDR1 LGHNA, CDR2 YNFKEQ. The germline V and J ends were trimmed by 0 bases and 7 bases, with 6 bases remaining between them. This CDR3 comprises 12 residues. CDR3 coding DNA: TGTGCCAGCAGCCAAGACGGGGCGACCCAGTACTTC. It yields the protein CASSQDGATQYF.